A selection of T cell receptor beta chains follows, all from one sample in a study of T cell responses to AZD1222 COVID-19 vaccine. Libraries were prepared by immunoSEQ multiplex PCR; TCRdb keeps only in-frame clonotypes and omits some of them. Among 150,000 to 200,000 clones, around nine tenths were seen once, and the ten largest hold roughly 1.6%. Sequences were derived from peripheral blood, sampled on day 0 of AZD1222 vaccination. All receptors come from an adult in good health. Both conserved end residues are part of each CDR3. A D gene is named only where the DNA matches it firmly. For some rows the clone size is stated as once, few or many, or as a class when expanded; others skip it.

j_call clone_size v_call d_call cdr3_nt cdr3_aa
TRBJ1-1 few TRBV7-9 . TGTGCCAGCAGCTTAGTTGGGGGAAACACTGAAGCTTTCTTT CASSLVGGNTEAFF
TRBJ1-3 . TRBV28 . TGTGCCAGCAGTTCCCCGGGACGGGGCTCTGGAAACACCATATATTTT CASSSPGRGSGNTIYF
TRBJ2-7 . TRBV20-1 TRBD1 TGCAGTGCTAGTACTCTGCAGACAGGGGGATTTCCCTACGAGCAGTACTTC CSASTLQTGGFPYEQYF
TRBJ2-2 . TRBV30 . TGTGCCTGGGGTTACCACACCGGGGAGCTGTTTTTT CAWGYHTGELFF
TRBJ2-3 . TRBV13 TRBD1 TGTGCCAGCAGCGGGACGGGGGGACAGGGACCCTCTAGCACAGATACGCAGTATTTT CASSGTGGQGPSSTDTQYF
TRBJ1-1 . TRBV10-1 TRBD1 TGCGCCAGCAGTAAAAATGGGACAGGGGGCACTGAAGCTTTCTTT CASSKNGTGGTEAFF
TRBJ2-2 . TRBV7-2 . TGTGCCAGCAGCTTAGCGGGCACCGGGGAGCTGTTTTTT CASSLAGTGELFF
TRBJ1-5 . TRBV2 . TGTGCCAGCAGGAGGGGACACAACAGCAATCAGCCCCAGCATTTT CASRRGHNSNQPQHF
TRBJ1-2 . TRBV20-1 . TGCAGTGCACTCCGAGGGCAAGGCTACACCTTC CSALRGQGYTF
TRBJ1-2 . TRBV15 TRBD1 TGTGCCACCAGCAATCTACCCGAAAGACAGGGCCGCTATGGCTACACCTTC CATSNLPERQGRYGYTF
TRBJ1-1 . TRBV18 . TGTGCCAGCTCACCCCTTGGCGCCTTGAACACTGAAGCTTTCTTT CASSPLGALNTEAFF